The 32 T cell receptor beta chains listed next were all sequenced from one sample in a study of T cell responses to AZD1222 COVID-19 vaccine (dated by TCRdb to the early 2020s). According to the study, the label for this sample's time point signals: about 28 days (+/-7) after the second vaccine dose. The library came from the immunoSEQ multiplex PCR assay. This is the immuneACCESS table as TCRdb keeps it, with only in-frame sequences that have V and J called. A part of the clones is gone; compared with another copy, unresolved V genes explain less than half, and the rest is unexplained. The sample includes more than 150,000 clones, with around nine tenths observed a single time. Roughly a quarter of the sample rests with the top ten. This sample comprised peripheral blood, obtained 28 days after the second AZD1222 dose. The receptors were sampled from an adult who received the AZD1222 COVID-19 vaccine.

The chain is built from TRBV6-1 and TRBJ2-7; D gene ambiguous. Trimming took 6 bases from V and 0 from J, leaving 6 bases between them. The CDR3 runs to 12 residues. The germline V gene encodes CDR1 MNHNS and CDR2 SASEGT. CDR3 coding DNA: TGTGCCAGCAGCCCTCTCTCCTACGAGCAGTACTTC. It encodes CASSPLSYEQYF.

The chain links TRBV7-2 to TRBJ2-1; 10 nucleotides agree with TRBD2. Germline CDR1 SGHTA, CDR2 FQGNSA. V lost 5 bases, J lost 4 bases, and 5 bases stayed unmatched. The CDR3 consists of 15 residues. The CDR3 loop reads CASSQGLAEYNEQFF. The CDR3 DNA reads as TGTGCCAGCAGCCAAGGACTAGCGGAATACAATGAGCAGTTCTTC.

The chain employs TRBV7-3 and TRBJ1-2; 7 bases map to TRBD1. From germline, CDR1 is SGHTA and CDR2 FQGTGA. The CDR3 runs to 14 residues. With V trimmed by 5 bases and J by 7 bases, 10 bases remained unmatched. CDR3 in amino acids: CASSPGGTVSGYTF. CDR3 DNA: TGTGCCAGCAGCCCAGGAGGGACAGTCAGTGGCTACACCTTC.

The chain employs TRBV10-2 and TRBJ1-5; 7 bases align to TRBD1. Germline CDR1 reads WSHSY; CDR2 reads SAAADI. The CDR3 contains 16 residues. Trimming removed 1 base from V and 2 bases from J; junction bases left unmatched: 5. Here the CDR3 reads CASSELQGMGNQPQHF. CDR3 DNA: TGCGCCAGCAGTGAGTTACAGGGGATGGGCAATCAGCCCCAGCATTTT.

V usage is TRBV11-2 and J usage is TRBJ2-7; D remains ambiguous. The germline gives CDR1 SGHAT, CDR2 FQNNGV. V was trimmed by 0 bases and J by 2 bases, leaving 8 bases between them. This CDR3 spans 14 amino acids. This chain's CDR3 is CASSLDQATYEQYF. DNA of the CDR3: TGTGCCAGCAGCTTAGATCAGGCAACCTACGAGCAGTACTTC.

This sequence joins TRBV7-8 and TRBJ2-1; the D is unclear. CDR3 length: 15 residues. CDR1 and CDR2 from the germline V gene are SGHVS and FQNEAQ. Trimming took off 4 bases at V and 10 bases at J, with 20 bases between the two ends. This CDR3 is CASSSWTLPIGEQFF. In DNA form, the CDR3 reads TGTGCCAGCAGCTCTTGGACGCTCCCGATTGGGGAGCAGTTCTTC.

This clone showed up just a few times. The chain links TRBV30 to TRBJ2-2; possibly TRBD2 for D (6 bases). CDR3 size: 14 residues. The germline CDR1 and CDR2 sequences are GTSNPN and SVGIG (reference sequence). Trimming cost V 4 bases and J 3 bases, with 12 bases left between them. DNA for the CDR3: TGTGCCTGGACGGCGGGGACCTACACCGGGGAGCTGTTTTTT. Translation gives CAWTAGTYTGELFF.

This clone appeared once. The chain carries TRBV10-3 and TRBJ2-7; 10 nucleotides agree with TRBD2. Germline CDR1 and CDR2: ENHRY and SYGVKD. The CDR3 is 14 residues long. Trimming at V came to 4 bases and at J to 5 bases, leaving 5 bases not matched to a gene. Written as DNA, the CDR3 is TGTGCCATCAGTGTGACCGGGACTAGCGACGAGCAGTACTTC. As protein: CAISVTGTSDEQYF.

The chain joins TRBV7-8 to TRBJ2-7; D may be TRBD1 (7 bases). Trimming took 5 bases from V and 2 from J, leaving 16 bases between them. This CDR3 comprises 15 residues. The germline V gene encodes CDR1 SGHVS and CDR2 FQNEAQ. For the CDR3, the DNA is TGTGCCAGCAGCCAGAGGAGGGACAGAACCTACGAGCAGTACTTC. It specifies CASSQRRDRTYEQYF.

This sequence joins TRBV19 and TRBJ1-5, with TRBD1 matching 11 bases. The ends lost 5 bases at V and 6 bases at J; junction bases unmatched: 6. In germline, CDR1 is LNHDA, CDR2 SQIVND (reference sequence). The length of the CDR3 is 15 residues. The CDR3 loop reads CASSEGDRGSQPQHF. The CDR3 bases are TGTGCCAGTAGTGAGGGGGACAGGGGGAGTCAGCCCCAGCATTTT.

DNA for the CDR3: TGTGCCAGCAGTTTTGGGACTAGCGGGAGGAGGAATACGCAGTATTTT. Its protein product is CASSFGTSGRRNTQYF. The chain has TRBV28 and TRBJ2-3; TRBD2 matches 15 bases. CDR1 and CDR2 (germline): MDHEN, SYDVKM. V dropped 3 bases and J dropped 7; count of bases not matched to a gene: 5. CDR3 size: 16 residues.

This chain joins TRBV3-1 (or the pseudogene TRBV3-2) and TRBJ2-3; D is uncertain. Looked up from germline, CDR1 is LGHDT and CDR2 is YNNKEL (reference sequence). V was trimmed by 0 bases and J by 4 bases, leaving 11 bases between them. The CDR3 extends over 15 amino acids. The chain's CDR3 is CASSQEALSADTQYF. In DNA, the CDR3 is TGTGCCAGCAGCCAAGAAGCCCTCAGCGCAGATACGCAGTATTTT.

The CDR3 DNA follows: TGTGCCAGCAGCCCGGGGGGTAGTACCGGGGAGCTGTTTTTT. The encoded protein is CASSPGGSTGELFF. V and J are TRBV11-3 and TRBJ2-2; 7 nucleotides align to TRBD2. The CDR3 spans 14 residues. V shed 5 bases, J shed 5 bases, and the junction held 5 bases outside the gene matches. Germline V CDR1 and CDR2: SGHNT, YENEEA.

This clone was picked up many times. V and J are TRBV7-9 and TRBJ2-7; 9 nucleotides align to TRBD1. CDR1 is SEHNR, CDR2 FQNEAQ, per germline (reference sequence). V lost 4 bases, J lost 5 bases, and 3 bases stayed unmatched. This CDR3 region has 13 residues. The CDR3 DNA follows: TGTGCCAGCAGCTCAACAGGGGGCCACGAGCAGTACTTC. This encodes CASSSTGGHEQYF.

The chain joins TRBV27 to TRBJ2-3; D not resolved. This CDR3 has 14 residues. Trimming stripped 0 bases from V and 3 bases from J, with 7 bases between. CDR1 and CDR2 from the germline V gene are MNHEY and SMNVEV (reference sequence). DNA of the CDR3: TGTGCCAGCAGTTTATCGTTGAGTACAGATACGCAGTATTTT. Translation: CASSLSLSTDTQYF.

CDR3 sequence (DNA): TGTGCCAGCAGCACCGGACAGGGTGAGGGCATTCAGTACTTC. Protein: CASSTGQGEGIQYF. The V call is TRBV5-4, the J call TRBJ2-4; 8 bases are shared with TRBD1. Trimming cost V 4 bases and J 9 bases; bases outside gene matches: 9. CDR3 length: 14 residues. The V gene's germline CDR1 is SGHNT and CDR2 YYREEE (reference sequence).

V gene TRBV25-1 combines with J gene TRBJ1-2; D might be TRBD1 (5 bases). The CDR3 is 12 amino acids. V was cut by 5 bases and J by 7 bases, with 11 bases left in between. Germline V gene data show CDR1 as MGHDK and CDR2 as SYGVNS. The CDR3 protein is CASSRGISGYTF. The CDR3 nucleotides are TGTGCCAGCAGTCGGGGGATCTCTGGCTACACCTTC.

This clone was seen only once. The chain employs TRBV24-1 and TRBJ1-5; possibly TRBD1 for D (6 bases). The CDR3 is 13 amino acids. Germline CDR1 KGHDR, CDR2 SFDVKD. V lost 9 bases and J lost 2, with 10 bases in between. In DNA, the CDR3 is TGTGCCACCGGCTCAGGGGGCAATCAGCCCCAGCATTTT. It codes for CATGSGGNQPQHF.

The CDR3 here is CASTRGTGAYNEQFF. The CDR3 region has the DNA TGCGCCAGCACCCGGGGGACAGGGGCCTACAATGAGCAGTTCTTC. This chain links TRBV5-1 with TRBJ2-1, with 10 nucleotides matching TRBD1. This CDR3 has 15 amino acids. Germline values: CDR1 SGHRS, CDR2 YFSETQ. V trimming: 6 bases; J trimming: 2 bases; junction bases outside the gene matches: 5.

The J gene is TRBJ2-1, the V gene TRBV6-1; D gene ambiguous. CDR3 length equals 13 residues. Trimming took off 1 base at V and 9 bases at J, with 10 bases between the two ends. CDR1 MNHNS and CDR2 SASEGT come from the germline V gene. The CDR3 DNA is TGTGCCAGCAGTGAAGTCGGGCAGGCTGAGCAGTTCTTC. This sequence encodes CASSEVGQAEQFF.

V and J are TRBV7-8 and TRBJ1-5, with D perhaps TRBD1 (6 bases). V was shortened by 0 bases and J by 7 bases, with 16 bases between the two germline ends. The CDR3 spans 16 residues. Germline V gives CDR1 SGHVS, CDR2 FQNEAQ. The CDR3, as DNA: TGTGCCAGCAGCTTAGCGCGGGGAAGGGGGGAACAGCCCCAGCATTTT. Its protein is CASSLARGRGEQPQHF.

This chain connects TRBV9 to TRBJ2-5; 7 nucleotides agree with TRBD2. With V trimmed by 0 bases and J by 1 base, 6 bases remained unmatched. CDR3 length: 16 amino acids. Germline V gene data show CDR1 as SGDLS and CDR2 as YYNGEE. The DNA for the CDR3 is TGTGCCAGCAGCGTAGCGGGAAGCGGGACCCAAGAGACCCAGTACTTC. Amino acids: CASSVAGSGTQETQYF.

The V call is TRBV4-2, the J call TRBJ2-5; either TRBD1 or TRBD2 may fit D (6 bases each). V was clipped by 4 bases and J by 0 bases, with 21 bases between them. The CDR3 contains 18 residues. Germline lookup yields CDR1 LGHNA and CDR2 YNFKEQ. CDR3 coding DNA: TGTGCCAGCAGCCGAGGGGGGCTAGGGCAGGCGTACCAAGAGACCCAGTACTTC. This sequence encodes CASSRGGLGQAYQETQYF.

This clone has more than one count but fewer than ten. This chain uses TRBV5-4 with TRBJ2-7; D possibly corresponds to TRBD2 (6 bases). The CDR3 runs to 16 residues. The germline V and J ends were trimmed by 0 bases and 6 bases, with 19 bases remaining between them. Germline V lookup: CDR1 SGHNT, CDR2 YYREEE (reference sequence). The CDR3: CASSLDLATSGIEQYF. The CDR3 DNA is TGTGCCAGCAGCTTGGACCTAGCGACCTCGGGGATCGAGCAGTACTTC.

The chain carries TRBV7-3 and TRBJ2-2; TRBD1 agrees at 9 bases. Germline-derived CDR1 and CDR2 are SGHTA and FQGTGA. V lost 6 bases to trimming and J lost 7 bases; unmatched junction nucleotides: 6. The CDR3 covers 14 residues. CDR3: CASRPQGAGGELFF. As DNA, the CDR3 is TGTGCCAGCAGACCACAGGGGGCCGGCGGGGAGCTGTTTTTT.

The rearrangement links TRBV25-1 to TRBJ1-1; 10 bases match TRBD1. Germline-derived CDR1 and CDR2 are MGHDK and SYGVNS. CDR3 length: 15 residues. J was trimmed by 4 bases and V by 8 bases; bases with no gene match: 10. DNA for the CDR3: TGTGCCAGCCGGACAGGGGGGGGTCTGAGCACTGAAGCTTTCTTT. Protein: CASRTGGGLSTEAFF.

This clone is a singleton in its sample. This chain connects TRBV5-6 to TRBJ1-4; 7 bases are shared with TRBD1. CDR3 length: 15 amino acids. Per the germline V gene, CDR1 is SGHDT and CDR2 is YYEEEE. V lost 0 bases, J lost 6 bases, and 5 bases stayed unmatched. CDR3 coding DNA: TGTGCCAGCAGCTTGGGACAGGGAAGTCATGAAAAACTGTTTTTT. Translating it yields CASSLGQGSHEKLFF.

The rearrangement uses TRBV23-1 and TRBJ2-1; TRBD2 is a possible D gene (6 bases). TRBV23-1 is placed among ORFs of uncertain function. The CDR3 length is 17 residues. With 4 bases removed from V and 2 bases from J, the gap between germline ends came to 18 bases. Written as DNA, the CDR3 is TGCGCCAGCAGTCCGCCCCAGGGAGGAGTTACCTACAATGAGCAGTTCTTC. This encodes CASSPPQGGVTYNEQFF.

The chain employs TRBV21-1 and TRBJ2-7; the DNA was not compared with TRBD2, the D call given in the table. TRBV21-1 is described as a pseudogene. CDR3 length: 14 residues. This CDR3 reads CASSPRTSPYEQYF. The DNA of the CDR3 is TGTGCCAGCAGCCCTAGGACTAGCCCCTACGAGCAGTACTTC.

The chain recombines TRBV12-3 or TRBV12-4 with TRBJ1-2; 8 bases are a match to TRBD1. The V segment lost 3 bases and the J segment 6 bases; nucleotides outside the gene matches: 3. The CDR3 is 13 amino acids. The CDR3 bases are TGTGCCAGCAGTTTTGGACAGGGAAATGGCTACACCTTC. Translation: CASSFGQGNGYTF.

The gene calls are TRBV19 and TRBJ2-3, with 7 bases fitting TRBD1. Germline lookup yields CDR1 LNHDA and CDR2 SQIVND (reference sequence). The CDR3 has 17 amino acids. Germline trimming cut 5 bases from V and 0 bases from J; bases unmatched to any gene: 11. This CDR3 reads CASSPPWGRGSTDTQYF. CDR3 bases: TGTGCCAGTAGTCCGCCTTGGGGCAGGGGGAGCACAGATACGCAGTATTTT.

In DNA form, the CDR3 reads TGTGCCAGCAGCGCAATACGAGCAGGGGACACTGAAGCTTTCTTT. Its translation is CASSAIRAGDTEAFF. The chain carries TRBV9 and TRBJ1-1; the D gene is possibly TRBD1 (6 bases). CDR1 and CDR2 (germline): SGDLS, YYNGEE. There are 15 residues in the CDR3. Deletions cut 3 bases from V and 3 bases from J, with 15 bases between.